The next 28 T cell receptor beta chains were all read from a single sample in a study of blood T cell repertoires in COVID-19. The protocol was immunoSEQ multiplex PCR, while the TCRdb copy is restricted to in-frame clones and leaves out a portion. The repertoire holds about 210,000 clones, with around 83% as singletons. Sequenced material: peripheral blood. The source is a man aged 50-59 years with active or convalescent COVID-19.

V usage is TRBV7-2 and J usage is TRBJ1-2; 9 bases line up with TRBD1. Germline values: CDR1 SGHTA, CDR2 FQGNSA. The ends lost 5 bases at V and 4 bases at J; junction bases unmatched: 8. This CDR3 comprises 15 residues. For the CDR3, the DNA is TGTGCCAGCAGCATTACAGGGGGCGCGGGCTATGGCTACACCTTC. This sequence encodes CASSITGGAGYGYTF. The whole variable domain, filled in from reference TRBV7-2 and TRBJ1-2, reads GAGVSQSPSNKVTEKGKDVELRCDPISGHTALYWYRQSLGQGLEFLIYFQGNSAPDKSGLPSDRFSAERTGGSVSTLTIQRTQQEDSAVYLCASSITGGAGYGYTFGSGTRLTVV.

The chain employs TRBV7-8 and TRBJ2-1; 9 nucleotides agree with TRBD2. CDR1 is SGHVS, CDR2 FQNEAQ, per germline. This CDR3 has 19 amino acids. V dropped 2 bases and J dropped 6; count of bases not matched to a gene: 17. Here the CDR3 reads CASSLLEAPGTSLSNEQFF. CDR3 nucleotides: TGTGCCAGCAGCTTATTGGAGGCTCCCGGGACTAGCTTAAGCAATGAGCAGTTCTTC.

V and J are TRBV5-6 and TRBJ2-7, with a weak D call TRBD1 (6 bases). Trimming left V 4 bases short and J 7 bases short, with 15 bases between. The CDR3 is 13 amino acids. The germline V gene has CDR1 SGHDT and CDR2 YYEEEE. The DNA for the CDR3 is TGTGCCAGCAGCCCGGGACACCCTAGTGAGCAGTACTTC. Translated, it gives CASSPGHPSEQYF.

This chain uses TRBV7-2 with TRBJ2-5; 7 bases are shared with TRBD2. J gave up 2 bases and V 1 base, and 4 bases lay outside the gene matches. The CDR3 has 15 residues. Germline assignment: CDR1 SGHTA and CDR2 FQGNSA. CDR3 protein: CASSLGVGGQETQYF. CDR3 in DNA: TGTGCCAGCAGCTTAGGTGTGGGGGGGCAAGAGACCCAGTACTTC.

V gene TRBV7-9 combines with J gene TRBJ2-3; 8 nucleotides line up with TRBD2. CDR1 is SEHNR and CDR2 is FQNEAQ in the germline V gene (reference sequence). This CDR3 has 16 amino acids. The junction had 5 bases not matched to a gene; V was cut back by 1 base and J by 2 bases. The DNA of the CDR3 is TGTGCCAGCAGCTTAGGTGGGACTAGAATCACAGATACGCAGTATTTT. Translation: CASSLGGTRITDTQYF.

This clone has just one count. CDR3 in DNA: TGTGCCAGCAGCTTAGCGCAGGTCAACACTGAAGCTTTCTTT. This translates into CASSLAQVNTEAFF. The V and J genes are TRBV7-9 and TRBJ1-1; the D is unclear. Trimming cost V 0 bases and J 2 bases, with 7 bases left between them. This CDR3 is built from 14 residues. Germline V gene sequence: CDR1 SEHNR, CDR2 FQNEAQ (reference sequence).

This clone was seen a few times. This sequence joins TRBV6-5 and TRBJ2-7; D perhaps matches TRBD1 (6 bases). The V end lost 6 bases, the J end lost 5 bases, and 14 bases lay between the germline ends. The CDR3 sequence is 13 residues long. The germline CDR1 and CDR2 sequences are MNHEY and SVGAGI. CDR3: CASSLQGFDEQYF. CDR3 coding DNA: TGTGCCAGCAGCTTACAGGGTTTCGACGAGCAGTACTTC.

This chain uses TRBV5-1 with TRBJ2-1, with a possible D match to TRBD1 (7 bases). The CDR3 extends over 16 amino acids. The V and J ends lost 3 bases and 4 bases respectively, with 17 bases between them. Germline loops: CDR1 SGHRS, CDR2 YFSETQ. The CDR3 DNA follows: TGCGCCAGCAGCTCACGCGGGACAGAATATTACAATGAGCAGTTCTTC. This gives the protein CASSSRGTEYYNEQFF.

The chain recombines TRBV5-1 with TRBJ1-2; D not certain. The V and J ends lost 1 base and 7 bases respectively, with 11 bases between them. From germline, CDR1 is SGHRS and CDR2 YFSETQ. The CDR3 sequence is 13 residues long. The DNA for the CDR3 is TGCGCCAGCAGCTTGTTAAGCGGGTCTGGCTACACCTTC. It encodes CASSLLSGSGYTF.

The gene calls are TRBV7-8 and TRBJ2-2, with 10 bases aligning to TRBD2. The germline gives CDR1 SGHVS, CDR2 FQNEAQ. This CDR3 region has 18 residues. The J segment lost 0 bases and the V segment lost 5 bases, leaving 9 bases of the junction unmatched. The CDR3 nucleotides are TGTGCCAGCAGCCCCCCGTTCCTAGCGGGAGCGAACACCGGGGAGCTGTTTTTT. Translating gives CASSPPFLAGANTGELFF. The full variable domain, its missing parts supplied by reference TRBV7-8 and TRBJ2-2, is GAGVSQSPRYKVAKRGQDVALRCDPISGHVSLFWYQQALGQGPEFLTYFQNEAQLDKSGLPSDRFFAERPEGSVSTLKIQRTQQEDSAVYLCASSPPFLAGANTGELFFGEGSRLTVL.

This clone was found once. The chain combines TRBV11-3 with TRBJ2-2; TRBD1 matches at 10 bases. The CDR3 has 16 amino acids. CDR1 is SGHNT, CDR2 YENEEA, per germline. Losses at the gene ends were 4 bases for V and 3 bases for J; bases not matched to a gene: 5. The CDR3 loop is CASSSGQGVYTGELFF. The CDR3 DNA is TGTGCCAGCAGCTCCGGACAGGGGGTTTACACCGGGGAGCTGTTTTTT. Full variable domain (remainder filled in from reference TRBV11-3 and TRBJ2-2): EAGVVQSPRYKIIEKKQPVAFWCNPISGHNTLYWYLQNLGQGPELLIRYENEEAVDDSQLPKDRFSAERLKGVDSTLKIQPAELGDSAVYLCASSSGQGVYTGELFFGEGSRLTVL.

The V call is TRBV6-2 or TRBV6-3, the J call TRBJ1-1; D may be TRBD1 (6 bases). The CDR3 has 12 amino acids. CDR1 is MNHEY and CDR2 is SVGEGT in the germline V gene. With 5 bases removed from V and 7 bases from J, the gap between germline ends came to 11 bases. CDR3 sequence: CASSDTTGEAFF. In DNA form, the CDR3 reads TGTGCCAGCAGTGATACGACAGGTGAAGCTTTCTTT.

This clone was observed once. The rearrangement joins TRBV5-1 to TRBJ2-2; possible D gene TRBD1, 6 bases. V lost 3 bases and J lost 4, with 16 bases in between. The CDR3 runs to 16 residues. In germline, CDR1 is SGHRS, CDR2 YFSETQ. The CDR3 loop reads CASSSTGNTVTGELFF. In nucleotides, the CDR3 is TGCGCCAGCAGCTCCACAGGGAACACCGTCACCGGGGAGCTGTTTTTT.

J is TRBJ1-1 and V is TRBV19; 7 bases fit TRBD1. The junction had 11 bases not matched to a gene; V was cut back by 6 bases and J by 4 bases. Germline-derived CDR1 and CDR2 are LNHDA and SQIVND (reference sequence). The length of the CDR3 is 15 residues. The CDR3 DNA follows: TGTGCCAGTAGCCAACGCTCGACAGGGCTCACTGAAGCTTTCTTT. Amino acids: CASSQRSTGLTEAFF.

This clone was seen only a few times. The J gene is TRBJ1-1, the V gene TRBV4-1, with 7 bases fitting TRBD1. Germline CDR1 is MGHRA and CDR2 is YSYEKL. The trim removed 2 bases at V and 0 bases at J, leaving 0 bases unmatched. The CDR3 length is 14 residues. CDR3 loop: CASSQRGLNTEAFF. As DNA, the CDR3 is TGCGCCAGCAGCCAAAGGGGGCTGAACACTGAAGCTTTCTTT.

The rearrangement links TRBV2 to TRBJ2-7; maybe TRBD1 (5 bases). Germline lookup yields CDR1 SNHLY and CDR2 FYNNEI. V dropped 2 bases and J dropped 6 bases, with 11 bases sitting between them. The CDR3 spans 13 residues. This CDR3 is CASSECRACEQYF. The CDR3 DNA reads TGTGCCAGCAGTGAATGCAGGGCCTGCGAGCAGTACTTC.

CDR3 sequence reads: CASSTGTGDPGGYTF. The DNA of the CDR3 is TGTGCCAGTAGCACCGGGACAGGGGACCCAGGTGGCTACACCTTC. The chain combines TRBV19 with TRBJ1-2; 10 bases match TRBD1. The V gene's germline CDR1 is LNHDA and CDR2 SQIVND (reference sequence). After removal of 6 bases from V and 7 bases from J, the junction contained 11 bases not matched to a gene. The CDR3 consists of 15 residues.

In the case of this clone: The junction does not match germline at one end; this may be a read error. The genes are TRBV28 and TRBJ2-2, with D maybe TRBD1 (6 bases). The CDR3 is 15 residues long. CDR1 and CDR2 from the germline V gene are MDHEN and SYDVKM. CDR3 region: CASSFGGSNAGELFF. Here the CDR3 DNA reads TGTGCCAGCAGTTTTGGGGGCTCGAACGCCGGGGAGCTGTTTTTT.

The rearrangement joins TRBV9 to TRBJ2-3, with a possible D match to TRBD1 (6 bases). The CDR3 length is 15 residues. Germline CDR1 SGDLS, CDR2 YYNGEE. Trimming stripped 0 bases from V and 2 bases from J, with 10 bases between. DNA of the CDR3: TGTGCCAGCAGCGTAGGACAGGCGTACACAGATACGCAGTATTTT. Encoded protein: CASSVGQAYTDTQYF. The variable domain in full, with the rest retrieved from reference TRBV9 and TRBJ2-3, is DSGVTQTPKHLITATGQRVTLRCSPRSGDLSVYWYQQSLDQGLQFLIQYYNGEERAKGNILERFSAQQFPDLHSELNLSSLELGDSALYFCASSVGQAYTDTQYFGPGTRLTVL.

This chain links TRBV5-1 with TRBJ2-7, with a weak D call TRBD1 (6 bases). Germline-derived CDR1 and CDR2 are SGHRS and YFSETQ. This CDR3 contains 14 residues. The V end was cut by 1 base, the J end by 5 bases, with 13 bases between. CDR3: CASSLLQGLNEQYF. The CDR3 DNA follows: TGCGCCAGCAGCTTGTTGCAGGGGTTAAACGAGCAGTACTTC.

V and J are TRBV18 and TRBJ1-3, with 8 bases fitting TRBD1. CDR3 length equals 17 residues. CDR1 is KGHSH and CDR2 is LQKENI in the germline V gene. With 1 base clipped from V and 0 bases from J, the junction kept 5 bases outside the gene matches. The CDR3 region is CASSPLADRASGNTIYF. In DNA, the CDR3 is TGTGCCAGCTCACCACTGGCGGACAGGGCCTCTGGAAACACCATATATTTT.

CDR3 nucleotide sequence: TGTGCCAGCAGCCTGATGGGGGGGGTCGGGAATGAGCAGTTCTTC. Its translation: CASSLMGGVGNEQFF. The chain has TRBV11-2 and TRBJ2-1; 7 bases line up with TRBD2. The CDR3 is 15 residues long. V lost 5 bases, J lost 7 bases, and 11 bases stayed unmatched. Germline V gene lookup returns CDR1 SGHAT and CDR2 FQNNGV.

The CDR3 here is CASTNNDQGSLGYTF. DNA for the CDR3: TGTGCCAGCACCAATAACGATCAGGGTAGTCTCGGCTACACCTTC. The chain uses TRBV28 and TRBJ1-2; a weak D match, TRBD1 (5 bases). Germline values: CDR1 MDHEN, CDR2 SYDVKM. Trimming cost V 7 bases and J 8 bases, with 23 bases left between them. This CDR3 has 15 residues.

The rearrangement joins TRBV6-2 or TRBV6-3 to TRBJ1-3; no clear D gene. V lost 1 base to trimming and J lost 3 bases, with 4 bases between them. The CDR3 is 13 amino acids. The V gene's germline CDR1 is MNHEY and CDR2 SVGEGT. For the CDR3, the DNA is TGTGCCAGCAGTTACTTTCGTGGAAACACCATATATTTT. This translates into CASSYFRGNTIYF.

The CDR3 region has the DNA TGTGCCAGCAGGACTATTCGGAGGGAGACTTTCTTT. Encoded protein: CASRTIRRETFF. The chain couples TRBV6-5 to TRBJ1-1; D gene unclear. Germline V gene lookup returns CDR1 MNHEY and CDR2 SVGAGI. CDR3 length: 12 residues. Trimming removed 6 bases at V and 12 bases at J, with 17 bases between.

This rearrangement joins TRBV7-6 to TRBJ2-6; no firm D call. The CDR3 consists of 15 residues. V shed 0 bases and J shed 4 bases, with 7 bases lying between them. Germline CDR1 is SGHVS and CDR2 is FNYEAQ. The CDR3 DNA reads TGTGCCAGCAGCTTAGCCCCCGGGGGGGCCAACGTCCTGACTTTC. Encoded protein: CASSLAPGGANVLTF.

CDR3 region: CASSPTLTGNTEAFF. DNA of the CDR3: TGTGCCAGTAGTCCAACCCTGACAGGGAACACTGAAGCTTTCTTT. The J gene is TRBJ1-1, the V gene TRBV19, with D tentatively TRBD1 (6 bases). Germline V CDR1 and CDR2: LNHDA, SQIVND (reference sequence). This CDR3 region has 15 residues. V was shortened by 5 bases and J by 1 base, with 14 bases between the two germline ends.

V is TRBV14 and J is TRBJ2-1, with 7 positions matching TRBD1. Germline values: CDR1 SGHDN, CDR2 FVKESK. This CDR3 region has 15 residues. With 4 bases clipped from V and 4 bases from J, the junction kept 7 bases outside the gene matches. The CDR3 nucleotides are TGTGCCAGCAGCCCAAACAGGGGCCCGTACAATGAGCAGTTCTTC. It is translated as CASSPNRGPYNEQFF. Full variable domain (missing parts from reference TRBV14 and TRBJ2-1): EAGVTQFPSHSVIEKGQTVTLRCDPISGHDNLYWYRRVMGKEIKFLLHFVKESKQDESGMPNNRFLAERTGGTYSTLKVQPAELEDSGVYFCASSPNRGPYNEQFFGPGTRLTVL.